This T cell receptor (beta chain) was captured by sequencing in a study of tissue T cells after allogeneic stem cell transplantation. A note on this clone: The antigen is undetermined. Gene and germline names: mouse. Read coverage stops 1 residue before the CDR3 terminus; the germline J gene supplies the remainder.

Overall study results and limits: Anatomically similar tissues had similar TCR repertoires within each patient. Limitations included a small, clinically heterogeneous cohort and limited sampling depth. Which tissue TCRs were alloreactive or antigen-specific was not determined. Some clones might be persisting host cells.

The table came from immunoSEQ multiplex PCR; TCRdb's copy has only in-frame clones and leaves some out. The sample shows 40,000 to 50,000 clones, 73% of them seen only once. Unmatched junction bases numbered 2, after V lost 2 bases and J lost 6 bases. CDR3 size: 13 residues. Germline V gene data show CDR1 as SGHLS and CDR2 as HYDKME. Sequencing was done on a sample of sorted cells pooled from one or two spleens. The chain joins TRBV12-2 to TRBJ2-4; 9 bases line up with TRBD2. This sequence originates from a pool of C57BL/6 mice in good health. The CDR3 DNA, read in part, is TGTGCCAGCTCTCCCGGACTGGGGAACACCTTGTAC. Its protein is CASSPGLGNTLY. From start to end, the CDR3 is CASSPGLGNTLYF.